The 11 T cell receptor beta chains presented below share a single source sample, sequenced in a study of blood T cell repertoires in COVID-19. Assay: immunoSEQ multiplex PCR; the TCRdb copy retains only in-frame clones and omits some. The table has 140,000 to 150,000 clones, just over 85% seen once; the top ten hold more than 3.5%. Sequencing input: PBMCs or T cells enriched from blood (not recorded which). All receptors come from a man aged 50 to 59 who had recovered from COVID-19.

CDR3 protein: CASSSSGIDNEKLFF. As DNA, the CDR3 is TGCGCCAGCAGCTCCTCCGGGATTGATAATGAAAAACTGTTTTTT. The chain links TRBV5-1 to TRBJ1-4, with no clear D. CDR3 size: 15 residues. In germline, CDR1 is SGHRS, CDR2 YFSETQ. The V gene lost 3 bases and the J gene lost 4 bases, with 13 bases spanning the gap.

The V gene is TRBV18, the J gene TRBJ1-4; no reliable D call. The CDR3 has 17 residues. The germline V and J ends were trimmed by 3 bases and 4 bases, with 18 bases remaining between them. The germline V gene encodes CDR1 KGHSH and CDR2 LQKENI. The CDR3 spells CASSPERSGWGNEKLFF. Written as DNA, the CDR3 is TGTGCCAGCTCACCGGAACGTTCGGGGTGGGGTAATGAAAAACTGTTTTTT.

The chain couples TRBV29-1 to TRBJ2-7; 9 positions match TRBD2. This CDR3 region has 13 residues. The V gene end was trimmed by 7 bases and the J gene end by 2 bases; junction bases not matched to a gene: 6. Germline V gene lookup returns CDR1 SQVTM and CDR2 ANQGSEA. CDR3 coding DNA: TGCAGCGCGACGACTAGCGGTGCCTACGAGCAGTACTTC. Encoded protein: CSATTSGAYEQYF.

This chain uses TRBV28 with TRBJ1-5; 7 nucleotides align to TRBD1. Germline V gives CDR1 MDHEN, CDR2 SYDVKM. The CDR3 contains 15 residues. With V trimmed by 7 bases and J by 3 bases, 9 bases remained unmatched. The CDR3 bases are TGTGCCAGCACCCAAGAGGACAGGCACAATCAGCCCCAGCATTTT. Translating it yields CASTQEDRHNQPQHF. Drawing the rest from reference TRBV28 and TRBJ1-5, the complete variable domain is DVKVTQSSRYLVKRTGEKVFLECVQDMDHENMFWYRQDPGLGLRLIYFSYDVKMKEKGDIPEGYSVSREKKERFSLILESASTNQTSMYLCASTQEDRHNQPQHFGDGTRLSIL.

The chain uses TRBV20-1 and TRBJ1-5; D may be TRBD1 (6 bases). CDR1 and CDR2 (germline): DFQATT, SNEGSKA (reference sequence). Trimming took off 6 bases at V and 11 bases at J, with 14 bases between the two ends. The CDR3 runs 11 residues. CDR3 amino acids: CSADDRTAQHF. The CDR3 region has the DNA TGCAGTGCCGACGACAGGACAGCCCAGCATTTT.

The chain recombines TRBV28 with TRBJ1-5; 7 bases map to TRBD1. The CDR3 consists of 13 residues. After removal of 5 bases from V and 6 bases from J, the junction contained 4 bases not matched to a gene. The germline V gene has CDR1 MDHEN and CDR2 SYDVKM. CDR3 nucleotide sequence: TGTGCCAGCAGTCCAACAGGGGTTCAGCCCCAGCATTTT. This gives the protein CASSPTGVQPQHF.

The count of this clone is one. The J gene is TRBJ1-5, the V gene TRBV9; 9 nucleotides align to TRBD1. The CDR3 runs 15 residues. Germline-derived CDR1 and CDR2 are SGDLS and YYNGEE. J lost 2 bases, V lost 4 bases, and 4 bases had no gene match. The CDR3 DNA reads TGTGCCAGCAGCAAGGACAGGGGTGGCAATCAGCCCCAGCATTTT. It is translated as CASSKDRGGNQPQHF. Using reference TRBV9 and TRBJ1-5 for the parts outside the CDR3, the full variable domain is DSGVTQTPKHLITATGQRVTLRCSPRSGDLSVYWYQQSLDQGLQFLIQYYNGEERAKGNILERFSAQQFPDLHSELNLSSLELGDSALYFCASSKDRGGNQPQHFGDGTRLSIL.

This chain joins TRBV19 and TRBJ2-5, with 9 positions matching TRBD1. Germline-derived CDR1 and CDR2 are LNHDA and SQIVND (reference sequence). CDR3 length equals 14 residues. Trimming removed 2 bases from V and 4 bases from J; junction bases left unmatched: 2. The CDR3 region is CASSISGQGETQYF. DNA of the CDR3: TGTGCCAGTAGTATATCGGGACAGGGAGAGACCCAGTACTTC.

The CDR3 DNA is TGTGCCAGCAGCCAACGAAGGACAGGGAACACCGGGGAGCTGTTTTTT. Its protein is CASSQRRTGNTGELFF. The chain has TRBV3-1 (or the pseudogene TRBV3-2) and TRBJ2-2; 7 bases line up with TRBD1. Germline loops: CDR1 LGHDT, CDR2 YNNKEL (reference sequence). CDR3 size: 16 residues. V shed 2 bases, J shed 1 base, and the junction held 4 bases outside the gene matches.

The chain carries TRBV18 and TRBJ1-5, with a weak D call TRBD1 (5 bases). Trimming left V 2 bases short and J 3 bases short, with 17 bases between. Germline CDR1 is KGHSH and CDR2 is LQKENI. The CDR3 covers 17 residues. The CDR3 reads CASSPYIGRGFNQPQHF. The CDR3 DNA reads as TGTGCCAGCTCACCATACATCGGTCGGGGGTTCAATCAGCCCCAGCATTTT.

The rearrangement links TRBV5-4 to TRBJ2-3, with a tentative D call TRBD1 (6 bases). With 2 bases removed from V and 2 bases from J, the gap between germline ends came to 15 bases. Germline CDR1 and CDR2: SGHNT and YYREEE (reference sequence). The CDR3 spans 16 residues. Here the CDR3 reads CASSLRQEPTTDTQYF. The CDR3 DNA follows: TGTGCCAGCAGCTTACGACAGGAGCCTACCACAGATACGCAGTATTTT.